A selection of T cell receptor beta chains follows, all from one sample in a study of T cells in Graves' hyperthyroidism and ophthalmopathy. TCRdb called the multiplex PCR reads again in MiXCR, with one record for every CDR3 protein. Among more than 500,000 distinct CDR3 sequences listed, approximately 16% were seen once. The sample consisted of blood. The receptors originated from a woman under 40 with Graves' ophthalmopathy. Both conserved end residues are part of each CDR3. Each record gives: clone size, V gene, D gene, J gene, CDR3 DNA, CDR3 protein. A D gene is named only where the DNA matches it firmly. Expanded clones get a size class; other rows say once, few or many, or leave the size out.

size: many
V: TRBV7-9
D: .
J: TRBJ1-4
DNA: TGTGCCAGCAGCTTACCGACAAGGGGAGGAGAAAAACTGTTTTTT
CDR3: CASSLPTRGGEKLFF

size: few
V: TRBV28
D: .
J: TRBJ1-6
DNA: TGTGCCAGCAGGGGATTCATTGCCTATAATTCACCCCTCCACTTT
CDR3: CASRGFIAYNSPLHF

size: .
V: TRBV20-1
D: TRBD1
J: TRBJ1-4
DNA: TGCAGTGCTAGGGGACAGGGCGGGGAGTATGAAAAACTGTTTTTT
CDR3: CSARGQGGEYEKLFF

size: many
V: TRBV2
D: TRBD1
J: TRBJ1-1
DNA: TGTGCCAGCAACGACAGGGTGAACACTGAAGCTTTCTTT
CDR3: CASNDRVNTEAFF

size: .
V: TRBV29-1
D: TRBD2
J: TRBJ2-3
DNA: TGCAGCGTTGACAGACTAGCGCCTAGGACAGATACGCAGTATTTT
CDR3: CSVDRLAPRTDTQYF

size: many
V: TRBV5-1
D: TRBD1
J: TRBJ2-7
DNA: TGCGCCACCCGTCCCGGGACAGGGGCGTTCTACGAGCAGTACTTC
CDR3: CATRPGTGAFYEQYF

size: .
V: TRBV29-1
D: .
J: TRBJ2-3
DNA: TGCAGCCTTTTCGGGGCTAGCACAGATACGCAGTATTTT
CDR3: CSLFGASTDTQYF

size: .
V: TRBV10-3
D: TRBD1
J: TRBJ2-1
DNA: TGTGCCATAACCGGGACAGGGCCCTACAATGAGCAGTTCTTC
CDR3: CAITGTGPYNEQFF

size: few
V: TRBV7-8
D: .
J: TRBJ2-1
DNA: TGTGCCAGCAGCTTAGCGAACCCTAGGAATGAGCAGTTCTTC
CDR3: CASSLANPRNEQFF

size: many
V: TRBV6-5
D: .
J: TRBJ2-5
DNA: TGTGCCAGCAGTTACCACTATCGCGCGTCTAGGGAGACCCAGTACTTC
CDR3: CASSYHYRASRETQYF

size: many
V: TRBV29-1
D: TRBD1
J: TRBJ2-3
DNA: TGCAGCGTCAGGGGGCCTAGTGATACGCAGTATTTT
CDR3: CSVRGPSDTQYF

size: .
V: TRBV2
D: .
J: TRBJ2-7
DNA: TGTGCCAGCAATGAAGCTTCCTCACTAGGACCCTACGAGCAGTACTTC
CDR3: CASNEASSLGPYEQYF

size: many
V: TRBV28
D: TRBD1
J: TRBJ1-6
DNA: TGTGCCAGCAGTCAAGACTCGACAGGGAGGTCACCCCTCCACTTT
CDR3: CASSQDSTGRSPLHF

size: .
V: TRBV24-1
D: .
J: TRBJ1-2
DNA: TGTGCCACCAGTGATGGTCCGGCAGAGACTAACTATGGCTACACCTTC
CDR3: CATSDGPAETNYGYTF

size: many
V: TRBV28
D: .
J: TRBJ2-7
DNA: TGTGCCAGCAGTTTATCCACAACAGGGAGACCTGAGCAGTACTTC
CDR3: CASSLSTTGRPEQYF

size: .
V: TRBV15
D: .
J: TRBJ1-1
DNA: TGTGCCACCAGAAGGGGGTCTGAAGCTTTCTTT
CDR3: CATRRGSEAFF

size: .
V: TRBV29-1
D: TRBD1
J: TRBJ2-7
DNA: TGCAGCGGAGGACAGGTTCAAGAGCAGTACTTC
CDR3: CSGGQVQEQYF

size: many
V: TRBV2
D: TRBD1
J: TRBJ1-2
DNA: TGTGCCAGCGCACAGGGGGCGAACTATGGCTACACCTTC
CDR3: CASAQGANYGYTF

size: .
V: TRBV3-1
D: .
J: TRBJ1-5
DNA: TGTGCCAGCAGCCAAGACTGGCGGGGGGAAGGCAATCAGCCCCAGCATTTT
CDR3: CASSQDWRGEGNQPQHF

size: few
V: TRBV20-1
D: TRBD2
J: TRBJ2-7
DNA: TGCAGTGCCAGCGGACTAGCGGGAGTGGTGGTGGAGCAGTACTTC
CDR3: CSASGLAGVVVEQYF

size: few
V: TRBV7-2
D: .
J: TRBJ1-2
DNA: TGTGCCAGCAGCCTTAAGACAGGTTCTAACTATAGCTACACCTTC
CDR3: CASSLKTGSNYSYTF

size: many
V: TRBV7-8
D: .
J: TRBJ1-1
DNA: TGTGCCAGCAGCTTAAGTCGACAAGGGGGAAACACTGAAGCTTTCTTT
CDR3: CASSLSRQGGNTEAFF